This T cell receptor (beta chain) came from a study of CD8 T cells in Susac syndrome. Sequencing of TCR beta was carried out in blood CD8+ and CD4+ T cells. CD8+ and CD4+ T cells were negatively isolated; TEMRA cells were FACS-enriched. Study-wide results and caveats: By the study's own acknowledgment, its TCR sequencing and HLA analysis included relatively few individuals.

Random hexamers were used to reverse transcribe an amount of about 0.5 to 1 ug RNA. With immunoSEQ multiplex PCR, TCR beta CDR3 was amplified across 54 Vbeta and 13 Jbeta. MiXCR, run by TCRdb on the immunoSEQ multiplex PCR reads, gives a single entry per CDR3 protein. The data show more than 100,000 distinct CDR3 sequences, over 80% seen once. Details on this clonotype: As yet, its antigen is unknown.

The receptor's source is a human donor with multiple sclerosis. The specimen was CD8+ T cells from PBMCs.

The CDR3 DNA reads TGTGCCAGCAGCCCCACGGGCGTTGGAGAAAAACTGTTTTTT. It codes for CASSPTGVGEKLFF. The J gene is TRBJ1-4, the V gene TRBV5-4; D is unclear. The CDR3 has 14 residues. Trimming removed 4 bases from V and 8 bases from J, with 15 bases in between. Per germline, CDR1 SGHNT and CDR2 YYREEE (reference sequence).